This T cell receptor beta chain originates from a study of cytomegalovirus exposure and HLA in healthy donors. The primer mix had 60 Vbeta and 13 Jbeta primers. Libraries were prepared by immunoSEQ multiplex PCR; TCRdb keeps only in-frame clonotypes and omits some of them. The sample comprises some 120,000 clones, 65% to 75% of which are singletons, and almost 6% rests with the top ten. This CDR3 region has 16 residues. Trimming removed 4 bases from V and 1 base from J, with 13 bases in between. Per the germline V gene, CDR1 is LGHNA and CDR2 is YSLEER. Sequencing input: PBMCs. The sequence was collected from a woman between 45 and 60 years old in good health and CMV-seropositive. The V and J genes are TRBV4-3 and TRBJ2-2; possibly TRBD1 for D (5 bases). The CDR3 sequence: CASSRGLTGNTGELFF. CDR3 coding DNA: TGCGCCAGCAGCCGGGGATTAACAGGGAACACCGGGGAGCTGTTTTTT.